This record covers a single T cell receptor beta chain. As processed by the authors: The authors estimated nucleated cell counts from reference gene primer amplification. Produced via immunoSEQ multiplex PCR; TCRdb's table is partial and in-frame only. The V and J calls and clone size were taken over from that table, and D and trimming were inferred from the DNA. Seen here are under 250,000 clones, around 75% observed once, and the top ten hold around 5.9%. CDR1 and CDR2 (germline): MNHEY, SVGEGT. Losses at the gene ends were 4 bases for V and 3 bases for J; bases not matched to a gene: 17. CDR3 size: 18 residues. During active infection, Seattle patients enrolled and were then monitored through disease. This entry belongs to a study of blood T cell repertoires in COVID-19. Study context: Acute and convalescent COVID-19 samples came from the United States, Italy and Spain. Sample material is recorded as cDNA or gDNA derived from T cells, B-cell-depleted T cells, or PBMCs.

Sequenced: peripheral blood. V gene TRBV6-2 or TRBV6-3 combines with J gene TRBJ2-7, with 8 bases fitting TRBD2. The sequence came from a woman between 40 and 50 years old with COVID-19, enrolled during active disease. The CDR3 reads CASSLFSGVSTRYYEQYF. DNA for the CDR3: TGTGCCAGCAGTTTGTTTAGCGGGGTCTCAACGAGGTACTACGAGCAGTACTTC.